This TCR beta chain was recorded in a study of T-cell reconstitution after alpha-beta-depleted transplantation in children. It was with unique molecular identifiers that the TCRbeta library was prepared. From the PCR reads, TCRdb called clonotypes with MiXCR, one entry per CDR3 protein. The sample holds 25,000 to 30,000 distinct CDR3 sequences, roughly 6% seen once. Looked up from germline, CDR1 is SGHTA and CDR2 is FQGNSA. V lost 0 bases and J lost 5; bases outside the gene matches: 2. The CDR3 totals 15 residues. At least ten counts were recorded for this clonotype. The specimen was PBMCs, mostly from graft donor cells, collected 180 days after TCRalphabeta/CD19-depleted stem cell transplant. The receptor was derived from a male patient younger than 18 who had a stem cell transplant for acute myeloid leukemia, so the T cells may come from the graft donor. V usage is TRBV7-2 and J usage is TRBJ1-1; TRBD1 matches 11 bases. This chain's CDR3 is CASSLAGTGGTEAFF. The CDR3 bases are TGTGCCAGCAGCTTAGCGGGGACAGGGGGAACTGAAGCTTTCTTT. The complete variable domain, with remaining parts taken from reference TRBV7-2 and TRBJ1-1, reads GAGVSQSPSNKVTEKGKDVELRCDPISGHTALYWYRQSLGQGLEFLIYFQGNSAPDKSGLPSDRFSAERTGGSVSTLTIQRTQQEDSAVYLCASSLAGTGGTEAFFGQGTRLTVV.